The 26 T cell receptor beta chains given below trace back to one sample, sequenced in a study of blood T cell repertoires in COVID-19. Some clones are missing from TCRdb's copy, which holds only in-frame ones; the method was immunoSEQ multiplex PCR. Of 490,000 or so clones detected, less than 90% appear once; the ten largest clones hold 7% to 10%. The sample was PBMCs or T cells enriched from blood (not recorded which). These receptors were collected from a woman aged 60 to 75 who had recovered from COVID-19.

This clone has only one observation. The V call is TRBV6-7, the J call TRBJ2-3; tentative D call: TRBD2 (7 bases). TRBV6-7 is labeled an ORF, and its function is uncertain. V shed 6 bases and J shed 4 bases, with 23 bases lying between them. CDR3 size: 17 residues. CDR3 sequence: CASSHPVGGRSADTQYF. The CDR3, as DNA: TGTGCCAGCAGCCACCCCGTGGGGGGGCGATCCGCAGATACGCAGTATTTT.

To note about this clone: At one end, the junction sequence differs from germline, possibly due to a read error. The chain employs TRBV5-6 and TRBJ2-5; 10 bases line up with TRBD2. The CDR3 runs to 13 residues. Germline values: CDR1 SGHDT, CDR2 YYEEEE. This CDR3 is CASSLDALAGADF. In DNA form, the CDR3 reads TGTGCCAGCAGCTTGGACGCCCTAGCGGGGGCCGACTTC.

This rearrangement joins TRBV2 to TRBJ2-2, with TRBD2 matching over 7 bases. Losses at the gene ends were 7 bases for V and 3 bases for J; bases not matched to a gene: 14. The V gene's germline CDR1 is SNHLY and CDR2 FYNNEI. The CDR3 spans 17 residues. CDR3 sequence: CASTVQLASSYTGELFF. DNA of the CDR3: TGTGCCAGCACCGTACAACTAGCGTCCTCTTACACCGGGGAGCTGTTTTTT.

V usage is TRBV27 and J usage is TRBJ1-1; weak D call: TRBD1 (5 bases). CDR3 length: 11 amino acids. Germline CDR1 is MNHEY and CDR2 is SMNVEV (reference sequence). Trimming removed 7 bases from V and 4 bases from J, with 7 bases in between. CDR3 nucleotides: TGTGCCAGCATGGGGGGCACTGAAGCTTTCTTT. Translation: CASMGGTEAFF.

This chain joins TRBV2 and TRBJ1-2; TRBD1 matches 7 bases. This CDR3 comprises 14 residues. Trimming removed 1 base from V and 7 bases from J; junction bases left unmatched: 6. The germline gives CDR1 SNHLY, CDR2 FYNNEI. This CDR3 is CASSEGRGRGGYTF. CDR3 nucleotides: TGTGCCAGCAGTGAAGGGAGGGGGCGCGGTGGCTACACCTTC.

The chain uses TRBV29-1 and TRBJ2-1, with TRBD2 matching 8 bases. This CDR3 spans 17 amino acids. Germline trimming cut 4 bases from V and 1 base from J; bases unmatched to any gene: 12. Germline V gives CDR1 SQVTM, CDR2 ANQGSEA. As DNA, the CDR3 is TGCAGCGTTGCGGGGGGGGGCAGCCAAACTTCCTACAATGAGCAGTTCTTC. Amino acids: CSVAGGGSQTSYNEQFF.

The chain joins TRBV7-2 to TRBJ1-1, with a tentative D call TRBD1 (5 bases). Trimming took off 5 bases at V and 5 bases at J, with 12 bases between the two ends. The CDR3 is 13 amino acids. Germline V gives CDR1 SGHTA, CDR2 FQGNSA. The CDR3 here is CASSNTGLTEAFF. The CDR3 DNA reads TGTGCCAGCAGCAATACAGGTTTAACTGAAGCTTTCTTT. Full variable domain (missing parts from reference TRBV7-2 and TRBJ1-1): GAGVSQSPSNKVTEKGKDVELRCDPISGHTALYWYRQSLGQGLEFLIYFQGNSAPDKSGLPSDRFSAERTGGSVSTLTIQRTQQEDSAVYLCASSNTGLTEAFFGQGTRLTVV.

As to this clone: This same CDR3 is encoded by further DNA sequences in the sample. The chain employs TRBV19 and TRBJ2-5, with D possibly matching TRBD1 (6 bases). Trimming pared 1 base from V and 2 bases from J, leaving 8 bases between. Germline CDR1 and CDR2: LNHDA and SQIVND (reference sequence). This CDR3 spans 14 amino acids. The CDR3 region is CASSIGGGQETQYF. CDR3 nucleotides: TGTGCCAGTAGTATAGGAGGGGGACAAGAGACCCAGTACTTC.

The chain carries TRBV25-1 and TRBJ1-4; maybe TRBD1 (6 bases). The CDR3 spans 14 residues. Germline V CDR1 and CDR2: MGHDK, SYGVNS. V shed 4 bases and J shed 5 bases, with 11 bases lying between them. The CDR3 coding sequence is TGTGCCAGCAGTGGACGGCAGGGGAATGAAAAACTGTTTTTT. This gives the protein CASSGRQGNEKLFF.

The rearrangement joins TRBV10-3 to TRBJ1-5; D ambiguous. Trimming removed 4 bases from V and 2 bases from J, with 9 bases in between. In germline, CDR1 is ENHRY, CDR2 SYGVKD. CDR3 size: 14 residues. The CDR3 coding sequence is TGTGCCATCAGTGGGACTCAAGGCAATCAGCCCCAGCATTTT. Amino acids: CAISGTQGNQPQHF.

This clone was found once. The chain carries TRBV5-4 and TRBJ2-7; 9 bases are a match to TRBD1. V was clipped by 2 bases and J by 2 bases; unmatched bases: 5. The CDR3 runs to 15 residues. Germline V lookup: CDR1 SGHNT, CDR2 YYREEE (reference sequence). The CDR3 region is CASSFTGQGPYEQYF. The CDR3 DNA is TGTGCCAGCAGCTTTACGGGACAGGGCCCCTACGAGCAGTACTTC. The full variable domain, rest sourced from reference TRBV5-4 and TRBJ2-7, is ETGVTQSPTHLIKTRGQQVTLRCSSQSGHNTVSWYQQALGQGPQFIFQYYREEENGRGNFPPRFSGLQFPNYSSELNVNALELDDSALYLCASSFTGQGPYEQYFGPGTRLTVT.

The rearrangement joins TRBV29-1 to TRBJ1-1; D gene ambiguous. Trimming removed 7 bases from V and 1 base from J, with 10 bases in between. CDR3 size: 12 residues. The germline V gene encodes CDR1 SQVTM and CDR2 ANQGSEA. Here the CDR3 reads CSAQVPNTEAFF. The CDR3 bases are TGCAGCGCCCAGGTACCGAACACTGAAGCTTTCTTT.

V and J are TRBV9 and TRBJ2-5; maybe TRBD2 (6 bases). This CDR3 spans 14 amino acids. Germline CDR1 and CDR2: SGDLS and YYNGEE. The V end was cut by 3 bases, the J end by 5 bases, with 14 bases between. CDR3 in DNA: TGTGCCAGCAGCGCAGAGGGCGGGGCGGAGACCCAGTACTTC. It yields the protein CASSAEGGAETQYF.

The chain couples TRBV5-1 to TRBJ1-1; TRBD1 matches at 10 bases. This CDR3 is built from 19 residues. Trimming removed 4 bases from V and 4 bases from J; junction bases left unmatched: 19. CDR1 and CDR2 (germline): SGHRS, YFSETQ. The CDR3 sequence is CASSHSSPPFRDRGTEAFF. The CDR3 DNA reads as TGCGCCAGCAGCCACTCCTCCCCCCCTTTCAGGGACAGGGGCACTGAAGCTTTCTTT.

This clone came up a few times. The chain uses TRBV4-1 and TRBJ1-2; D gene uncertain. Germline CDR1 and CDR2: MGHRA and YSYEKL. This CDR3 is 13 amino acids long. V was pared by 1 base and J by 8 bases, with 11 bases between. The DNA for the CDR3 is TGCGCCAGCAGCCAAGTATTAAATTCCGGCTACACCTTC. This codes for CASSQVLNSGYTF.

This clone was counted once. J is TRBJ1-2 and V is TRBV6-5; possible D gene TRBD1, 6 bases. Germline V gives CDR1 MNHEY, CDR2 SVGAGI. Deletions cut 10 bases from V and 5 bases from J, with 17 bases between. This CDR3 contains 13 residues. CDR3 DNA: TGTGCCATCAACAGGGCTCGAGAATATGGCTACACCTTC. Translation gives CAINRAREYGYTF.

This clone was counted once. V gene TRBV24-1 combines with J gene TRBJ2-2; TRBD1 matches 7 bases. In germline, CDR1 is KGHDR, CDR2 SFDVKD. The J segment lost 6 bases and the V segment lost 4 bases, leaving 4 bases of the junction unmatched. The CDR3 spans 14 residues. In DNA form, the CDR3 reads TGTGCCACCAGTGACCCGACAGGGCCCGGGGAGCTGTTTTTT. The encoded protein is CATSDPTGPGELFF.

A word on this clone: This sample includes further DNA sequences coding for the same CDR3. CDR3 amino acids: CASSLAGQAYGYTF. In nucleotides, the CDR3 is TGTGCCAGCAGCTTGGCTGGACAGGCCTATGGCTACACCTTC. The chain combines TRBV5-6 with TRBJ1-2; 7 bases are shared with TRBD1. From germline, CDR1 is SGHDT and CDR2 YYEEEE. The CDR3 sequence is 14 residues long. Losses at the gene ends were 0 bases for V and 4 bases for J; bases not matched to a gene: 3. The variable domain in full, with the rest retrieved from reference TRBV5-6 and TRBJ1-2, is DAGVTQSPTHLIKTRGQQVTLRCSPKSGHDTVSWYQQALGQGPQFIFQYYEEEERQRGNFPDRFSGHQFPNYSSELNVNALLLGDSALYLCASSLAGQAYGYTFGSGTRLTVV.

The count of this clone is one. The CDR3 here is CASAGTGIIYEQFF. The CDR3, as DNA: TGCGCCAGCGCCGGGACAGGGATAATCTATGAGCAGTTCTTC. The J gene is TRBJ2-1, the V gene TRBV5-1, with 9 nucleotides matching TRBD1. This CDR3 region has 14 residues. Germline values: CDR1 SGHRS, CDR2 YFSETQ. The V segment lost 7 bases and the J segment 8 bases; nucleotides outside the gene matches: 10.

The chain joins TRBV4-1 to TRBJ2-5; no firm D call. This CDR3 comprises 13 residues. V lost 3 bases to trimming and J lost 5 bases, with 10 bases between them. Germline V CDR1 and CDR2: MGHRA, YSYEKL. The CDR3 region has the DNA TGCGCCAGCAGCCAGGTCGTACAGGAGACCCAGTACTTC. Encoded protein: CASSQVVQETQYF.

This sequence joins TRBV7-8 and TRBJ1-2; D possibly corresponds to TRBD1 (5 bases). The V gene lost 5 bases and the J gene lost 4 bases, with 26 bases spanning the gap. This CDR3 spans 18 amino acids. Germline V gives CDR1 SGHVS, CDR2 FQNEAQ. CDR3: CASSRGRTIYPGGYGYTF. CDR3 coding DNA: TGTGCCAGCAGCCGAGGGCGGACAATCTACCCAGGTGGCTATGGCTACACCTTC.

This clone was detected a few times. V gene TRBV28 combines with J gene TRBJ1-2; perhaps TRBD1 as D (5 bases). The V gene's germline CDR1 is MDHEN and CDR2 SYDVKM. CDR3 length: 13 amino acids. Trimming stripped 4 bases from V and 6 bases from J, with 12 bases between. CDR3 DNA sequence: TGTGCCAGCAGTTCCCCAGGGTTTGATGGCTACACCTTC. Translating gives CASSSPGFDGYTF.

This clone was found once. The V and J genes are TRBV10-1 and TRBJ2-1; 10 bases are a match to TRBD2. The CDR3 spans 14 residues. The germline V gene encodes CDR1 WNHNN and CDR2 SYGVQD (reference sequence). V dropped 8 bases and J dropped 8; count of bases not matched to a gene: 9. CDR3 bases: TGCGCCAGCCACCCGAGCGGGGGGGAGGATGAGCAGTTCTTC. As protein: CASHPSGGEDEQFF.

The rearrangement links TRBV19 to TRBJ1-5; D uncertain. Trimming removed 3 bases at V and 5 bases at J, with 17 bases between. CDR1 is LNHDA and CDR2 is SQIVND in the germline V gene (reference sequence). CDR3 size: 16 residues. CDR3 loop: CASSIPVDGLDQPQHF. In nucleotides, the CDR3 is TGTGCCAGTAGTATCCCTGTAGATGGGCTGGATCAGCCCCAGCATTTT.

The CDR3: CAWSGGVTDTQYF. CDR3 nucleotides: TGTGCCTGGAGTGGGGGAGTGACAGATACGCAGTATTTT. V and J are TRBV30 and TRBJ2-3, with TRBD2 as a possible D gene (5 bases). Germline values: CDR1 GTSNPN, CDR2 SVGIG (reference sequence). There are 13 residues in the CDR3. Trimming took 1 base from V and 3 from J, leaving 8 bases between them.

The rearrangement links TRBV5-1 to TRBJ2-1; weak D call: TRBD1 (6 bases). Germline V gene sequence: CDR1 SGHRS, CDR2 YFSETQ. V was clipped by 0 bases and J by 4 bases, with 11 bases between them. There are 15 residues in the CDR3. CDR3 DNA: TGCGCCAGCAGCTTGGACGGGACACCTTACAATGAGCAGTTCTTC. It encodes CASSLDGTPYNEQFF.